The 8 T cell receptor beta chains below come from one sample, sequenced in a study of Ad26.COV2.S vaccination and SARS-CoV-2 variants. The data were produced by immunoSEQ multiplex PCR, yet TCRdb's version contains in-frame clones alone and is incomplete. The sample consists of under 550,000 clones, around nine tenths of them appearing once. Treatment of the sample: 15 to 20 received Ad26.COV2.S at low or high dose, single or two shots; five or six received placebo; per-sample allocation not given. Sampling was performed 63 days after the first vaccine or placebo injection. The sample consisted of peripheral blood, taken in a trial of Ad26.COV2.S vaccine versus placebo. All receptors derive from a person between 18 and 59 years old who received the Ad26.COV2.S COVID-19 vaccine or a placebo.

CDR3 residues: CASSRGQGLGYEQYF. The CDR3 nucleotides are TGTGCCAGCAGCCGGGGACAGGGTCTCGGCTACGAGCAGTACTTC. This sequence joins TRBV16 and TRBJ2-7; TRBD1 agrees at 9 bases. CDR3 length equals 15 residues. The trim removed 4 bases at V and 3 bases at J, leaving 7 bases unmatched. CDR1 is KGHSY, CDR2 FQNENV, per germline.

The chain couples TRBV4-3 to TRBJ2-7, with 9 bases identical to TRBD2. The CDR3 loop spans 14 amino acids. V lost 3 bases, J lost 2 bases, and 2 bases stayed unmatched. CDR1 LGHNA and CDR2 YSLEER come from the germline V gene. CDR3 nucleotide sequence: TGCGCCAGCAGCCACGAGCGGGGGGCCTACGAGCAGTACTTC. The encoded protein is CASSHERGAYEQYF.

This clone was observed once. The V and J genes are TRBV7-9 and TRBJ1-4; possible D gene TRBD1, 6 bases. Germline loops: CDR1 SEHNR, CDR2 FQNEAQ (reference sequence). The CDR3 is 16 residues long. V was cut by 1 base and J by 6 bases, with 15 bases left in between. DNA for the CDR3: TGTGCCAGCAGCTTAGAGTTCGGGGGGCGGGATGAAAAACTGTTTTTT. It yields the protein CASSLEFGGRDEKLFF.

This sequence joins TRBV10-2 and TRBJ2-5; the match to TRBD2 covers 14 bases. Germline CDR1 is WSHSY and CDR2 is SAAADI. The CDR3 contains 17 residues. Trimming at V came to 0 bases and at J to 2 bases, leaving 2 bases not matched to a gene. The CDR3 sequence: CASSESTSGGAQETQYF. As DNA, the CDR3 is TGCGCCAGCAGTGAGTCGACTAGCGGGGGGGCACAAGAGACCCAGTACTTC.

The V gene is TRBV18, the J gene TRBJ2-7; 9 positions agree with TRBD1. V shed 4 bases, J shed 6 bases, and the junction held 7 bases outside the gene matches. Germline CDR1 KGHSH, CDR2 LQKENI. The CDR3 spans 14 residues. The CDR3 spells CASSRPGQGIEQYF. In DNA form, the CDR3 reads TGTGCCAGCTCACGGCCGGGACAGGGAATCGAGCAGTACTTC.

This clone was picked up a small number of times. The V call is TRBV28, the J call TRBJ2-7; D is unclear. The CDR3 is 14 residues long. The germline V gene encodes CDR1 MDHEN and CDR2 SYDVKM. V was clipped by 4 bases and J by 2 bases, with 12 bases between them. The CDR3 is CASSSRSRPYEQYF. DNA for the CDR3: TGTGCCAGCAGTTCTCGGAGCCGCCCCTACGAGCAGTACTTC.

This chain uses TRBV14 with TRBJ2-2, with TRBD1 identical over 7 bases. The germline V gene encodes CDR1 SGHDN and CDR2 FVKESK. This CDR3 has 16 amino acids. The V segment lost 4 bases and the J segment 0 bases; nucleotides outside the gene matches: 5. CDR3 in amino acids: CASSPRGPTNTGELFF. The CDR3 coding sequence is TGTGCCAGCAGCCCAAGGGGGCCTACGAACACCGGGGAGCTGTTTTTT.

The chain employs TRBV7-2 and TRBJ1-6; unclear D gene. This CDR3 region has 13 residues. Germline CDR1 and CDR2: SGHTA and FQGNSA. Trimming stripped 7 bases from V and 8 bases from J, with 12 bases between. The CDR3 nucleotides read TGTGCCAGCACCGTGCGACGGGATTCACCCCTCCACTTT. Protein: CASTVRRDSPLHF.